This TCR beta chain was profiled in a study of T cell responses to AZD1222 COVID-19 vaccine. Regarding the study as a whole: Clonal diversity may have been underestimated, and the donors were mostly white British, with more females than males.

As for this clone: Its target is unknown.

TCRdb's copy holds only in-frame clones and misses some; the assay was immunoSEQ multiplex PCR. The sample holds more than 150,000 clones, more than 75% seen once. J gave up 4 bases and V 5 bases, and 11 bases lay outside the gene matches. Germline values: CDR1 MDHEN, CDR2 SYDVKM. The CDR3 is 16 residues long. The material was peripheral blood, obtained on day 0 of MenACWY control vaccination. The chain is built from TRBV28 and TRBJ1-3, with TRBD1 matching over 7 bases. The clonotype was recovered from an adult in good health. The CDR3 sequence is CASSPRTGLGGNTIYF. The CDR3 region has the DNA TGTGCCAGCAGTCCGCGGACAGGCCTAGGAGGAAACACCATATATTTT.